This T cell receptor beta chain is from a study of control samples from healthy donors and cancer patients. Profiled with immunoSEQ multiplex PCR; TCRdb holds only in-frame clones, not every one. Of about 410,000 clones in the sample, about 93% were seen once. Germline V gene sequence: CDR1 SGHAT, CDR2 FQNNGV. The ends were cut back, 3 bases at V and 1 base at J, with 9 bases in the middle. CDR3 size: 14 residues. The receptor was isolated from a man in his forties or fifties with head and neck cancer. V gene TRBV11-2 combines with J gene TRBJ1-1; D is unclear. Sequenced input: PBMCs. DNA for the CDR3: TGTGCCAGCAGCTTGGAGGCCGAGAACACTGAAGCTTTCTTT. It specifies CASSLEAENTEAFF.